This T cell receptor (beta chain) was identified in a study of blood T cell repertoires in COVID-19. Whole-study context: Spain, Italy and the United States supplied samples that represented acute and convalescent COVID-19. T cells, B-cell-depleted T cells, or PBMCs provided the cDNA or gDNA that served as material.

Germline assignment: CDR1 DFQATT and CDR2 SNEGSKA (reference sequence). Trimming shortened V by 1 base and J by 5 bases, and 5 bases separated the two germline ends. CDR3 length: 11 amino acids. As originally analysed: Amplification with reference gene primers provided the estimates of nucleated cell counts. Method: immunoSEQ multiplex PCR; TCRdb's copy keeps in-frame clones and lacks some. V, J and clone size reflect that table, while D and trimming were determined from the DNA. Seen here are some 380,000 clones, roughly 77% observed once, and the top ten hold roughly 1.1%. This clonotype was obtained from a human donor with acute or convalescent COVID-19. The donor label of this sample is uncertain. This chain uses TRBV20-1 with TRBJ1-2; D gene ambiguous. The sequenced material came from peripheral blood. The DNA of the CDR3 is TGCAGTGCTAGAGGAGGGTATGGCTACACCTTC. Encoded protein: CSARGGYGYTF.